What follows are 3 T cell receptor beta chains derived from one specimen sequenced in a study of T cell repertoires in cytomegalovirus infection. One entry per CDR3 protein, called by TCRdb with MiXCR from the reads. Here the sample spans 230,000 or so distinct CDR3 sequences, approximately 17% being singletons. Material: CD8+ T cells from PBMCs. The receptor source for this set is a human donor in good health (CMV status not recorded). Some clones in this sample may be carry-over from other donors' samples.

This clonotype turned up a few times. This chain's CDR3 is CASSTGDRYSNTGELFF. The CDR3 DNA sequence: TGTGCCAGTAGTACAGGGGATCGGTATAGTAACACCGGGGAGCTGTTTTTT. This rearrangement joins TRBV6-5 to TRBJ2-2, with 7 bases matching TRBD1. The CDR3 totals 17 residues. Germline V lookup: CDR1 MNHEY, CDR2 SVGAGI. The V segment lost 9 bases and the J segment 2 bases; nucleotides outside the gene matches: 15.

CDR3 protein: CASSPWEGVPAYEQYF. The CDR3 nucleotides are TGTGCCAGCAGTCCCTGGGAGGGAGTCCCTGCGTATGAGCAGTACTTC. This chain connects TRBV6-2 or TRBV6-3 to TRBJ2-7; 7 positions match TRBD2. The V gene end was trimmed by 5 bases and the J gene end by 7 bases; junction bases not matched to a gene: 17. The V gene's germline CDR1 is MNHEY and CDR2 SVGEGT. The CDR3 extends over 16 amino acids.

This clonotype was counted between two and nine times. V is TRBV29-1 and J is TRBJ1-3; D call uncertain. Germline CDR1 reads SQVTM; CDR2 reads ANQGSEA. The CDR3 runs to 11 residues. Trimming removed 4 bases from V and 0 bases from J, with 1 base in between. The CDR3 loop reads CSVASGNTIYF. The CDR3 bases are TGCAGCGTTGCCTCTGGAAACACCATATATTTT.